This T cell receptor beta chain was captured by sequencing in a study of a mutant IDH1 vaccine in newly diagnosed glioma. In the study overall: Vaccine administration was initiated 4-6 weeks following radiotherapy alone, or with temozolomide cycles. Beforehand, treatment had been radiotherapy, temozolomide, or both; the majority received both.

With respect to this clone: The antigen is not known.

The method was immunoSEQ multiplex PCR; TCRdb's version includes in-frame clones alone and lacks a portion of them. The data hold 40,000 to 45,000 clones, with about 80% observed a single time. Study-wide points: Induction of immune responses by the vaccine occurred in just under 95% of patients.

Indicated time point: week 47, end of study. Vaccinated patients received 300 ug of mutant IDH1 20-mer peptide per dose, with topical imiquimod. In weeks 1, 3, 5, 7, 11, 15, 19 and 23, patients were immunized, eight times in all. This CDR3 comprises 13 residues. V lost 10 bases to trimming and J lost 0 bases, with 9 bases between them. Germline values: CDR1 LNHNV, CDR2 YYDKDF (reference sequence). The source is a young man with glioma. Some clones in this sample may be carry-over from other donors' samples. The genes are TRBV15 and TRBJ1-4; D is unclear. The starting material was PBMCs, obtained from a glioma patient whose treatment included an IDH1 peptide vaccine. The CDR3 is CAISLPTNEKLFF. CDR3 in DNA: TGTGCCATCTCGCTACCAACTAATGAAAAACTGTTTTTT.